The next 23 T cell receptor beta chains were all read from a single sample in a study of cytomegalovirus exposure and HLA in healthy donors. The study ran its PCR with 60 Vbeta and 13 Jbeta primers. Libraries were prepared by immunoSEQ multiplex PCR; TCRdb keeps only in-frame clonotypes and omits some of them. In the table there are about 120,000 clones, 81% of which are singletons. The sequenced sample was PBMCs. These receptors were taken from a woman aged 40 to 50 in good health and CMV-seronegative.

The rearrangement joins TRBV6-1 to TRBJ2-7; 9 positions agree with TRBD1. CDR3 length: 14 residues. V was pared by 10 bases and J by 4 bases, with 11 bases of the junction left unmatched. Germline loops: CDR1 MNHNS, CDR2 SASEGT. CDR3 in DNA: TGTGCCATCTCAGACAGGGGGATATCATACGAGCAGTACTTC. The encoded protein is CAISDRGISYEQYF.

This chain connects TRBV15 to TRBJ1-1; TRBD1 matches at 8 bases. V trimming: 0 bases; J trimming: 3 bases; junction bases outside the gene matches: 6. This CDR3 is built from 16 residues. The germline V gene encodes CDR1 LNHNV and CDR2 YYDKDF (reference sequence). Here the CDR3 reads CATSRDRGQADTEAFF. CDR3 DNA sequence: TGTGCCACCAGCAGAGACAGGGGACAGGCAGACACTGAAGCTTTCTTT.

The V call is TRBV10-3, the J call TRBJ1-2; 7 positions match TRBD1. V lost 5 bases, J lost 4 bases, and 13 bases stayed unmatched. The CDR3 contains 16 residues. CDR1 and CDR2 from the germline V gene are ENHRY and SYGVKD. The CDR3 protein is CAISQTGQANFYGYTF. CDR3 in DNA: TGTGCCATCAGTCAAACCGGACAGGCGAACTTCTATGGCTACACCTTC.

V usage is TRBV4-1 and J usage is TRBJ2-1; no firm D call. Germline V gene data show CDR1 as MGHRA and CDR2 as YSYEKL. The V end lost 1 base, the J end lost 10 bases, and 8 bases lay between the germline ends. This CDR3 spans 12 amino acids. The CDR3 protein is CASSQAKREQFF. In nucleotides, the CDR3 is TGCGCCAGCAGCCAAGCCAAGCGCGAGCAGTTCTTC.

The J gene is TRBJ2-2, the V gene TRBV9; 12 bases map to TRBD2. The V gene end was trimmed by 4 bases and the J gene end by 3 bases; junction bases not matched to a gene: 7. Germline values: CDR1 SGDLS, CDR2 YYNGEE. The CDR3 loop spans 17 amino acids. The CDR3 here is CASSSPSGRADTGELFF. CDR3 nucleotides: TGTGCCAGCAGCTCACCTAGCGGGAGGGCCGACACCGGGGAGCTGTTTTTT.

The rearrangement joins TRBV6-1 to TRBJ2-7, with a tentative D call TRBD1 (6 bases). CDR1 is MNHNS, CDR2 SASEGT, per germline. The CDR3 extends over 15 amino acids. Trimming stripped 7 bases from V and 0 bases from J, with 16 bases between. This CDR3 is CASTAGTKSSYEQYF. The CDR3 DNA sequence: TGTGCCAGCACCGCCGGGACAAAAAGCTCCTACGAGCAGTACTTC.

The gene calls are TRBV9 and TRBJ2-7; 9 nucleotides align to TRBD2. Germline CDR1 is SGDLS and CDR2 is YYNGEE. V trimming: 7 bases; J trimming: 0 bases; junction bases outside the gene matches: 5. The CDR3 covers 14 residues. The CDR3 reads CASSGLASSYEQYF. CDR3 DNA sequence: TGTGCCAGCTCCGGACTAGCGAGCTCCTACGAGCAGTACTTC.

The chain couples TRBV2 to TRBJ2-7; D remains unclear. The CDR3 runs to 11 residues. Trimming stripped 8 bases from V and 2 bases from J, with 7 bases between. Germline lookup yields CDR1 SNHLY and CDR2 FYNNEI. In DNA form, the CDR3 reads TGTGCCAGCCGGCAGGCCTACGAGCAGTACTTC. It is translated as CASRQAYEQYF.

This chain connects TRBV4-2 to TRBJ2-7, with D possibly TRBD2 on 6 matching bases. CDR1 and CDR2 (germline): LGHNA, YNFKEQ. V lost 1 base and J lost 2, with 12 bases in between. CDR3 length: 15 residues. The CDR3 DNA follows: TGTGCCAGCAGCCAAGTAGGCGGGGAGGCCTACGAGCAGTACTTC. Translated: CASSQVGGEAYEQYF.

The chain recombines TRBV6-6 with TRBJ2-7; 7 positions match TRBD2. Per germline, CDR1 MNHNY and CDR2 SVGAGI (reference sequence). The CDR3 is made up of 12 amino acids. The J segment lost 1 base and the V segment lost 10 bases, leaving 4 bases of the junction unmatched. The CDR3 reads CATSGGSYEQYF. As DNA, the CDR3 is TGTGCCACCTCCGGGGGGTCCTACGAGCAGTACTTC.

The chain employs TRBV6-1 and TRBJ2-5; TRBD1 aligns across 8 bases. V gave up 7 bases and J gave up 3 bases; unmatched junction bases: 4. In germline, CDR1 is MNHNS, CDR2 SASEGT. The CDR3 is 13 residues long. For the CDR3, the DNA is TGTGCCAGCAAAAGGACAGGGAAAGAGACCCAGTACTTC. Its translation is CASKRTGKETQYF.

This clone was detected only once. The same CDR3 is also encoded by other DNA sequences in this sample. The chain recombines TRBV18 with TRBJ1-4; weak D call: TRBD1 (5 bases). The CDR3 is 13 residues long. The V gene's germline CDR1 is KGHSH and CDR2 LQKENI. Trimming shortened V by 6 bases and J by 7 bases, and 12 bases separated the two germline ends. CDR3 protein: CASSRGAGEKLFF. In DNA form, the CDR3 reads TGTGCCAGCTCCCGTGGGGCCGGTGAAAAACTGTTTTTT.

The J gene is TRBJ2-2, the V gene TRBV6-1, with 8 bases lining up with TRBD2. CDR1 is MNHNS and CDR2 is SASEGT in the germline V gene. V shed 5 bases, J shed 7 bases, and the junction held 9 bases outside the gene matches. There are 15 residues in the CDR3. The CDR3 coding sequence is TGTGCCAGCAGTCGTGTAGCGGGGTGGGACGGGGAGCTGTTTTTT. Its protein is CASSRVAGWDGELFF.

The CDR3 nucleotides are TGTGCCAGCAGCCCGCAGGTAATGGCCTACAATGAGCAGTTCTTC. This encodes CASSPQVMAYNEQFF. The gene calls are TRBV7-2 and TRBJ2-1; D gene uncertain. The CDR3 is made up of 15 amino acids. The V end lost 5 bases, the J end lost 2 bases, and 13 bases lay between the germline ends. Looked up from germline, CDR1 is SGHTA and CDR2 is FQGNSA. The variable domain in full, completed from reference TRBV7-2 and TRBJ2-1, reads GAGVSQSPSNKVTEKGKDVELRCDPISGHTALYWYRQSLGQGLEFLIYFQGNSAPDKSGLPSDRFSAERTGGSVSTLTIQRTQQEDSAVYLCASSPQVMAYNEQFFGPGTRLTVL.

The chain links TRBV29-1 to TRBJ2-3; no definite D call. The germline gives CDR1 SQVTM, CDR2 ANQGSEA. The V end lost 3 bases, the J end lost 0 bases, and 7 bases lay between the germline ends. CDR3 length: 13 amino acids. The CDR3 DNA is TGCAGCGTTGATTTCGGTAGCACAGATACGCAGTATTTT. This codes for CSVDFGSTDTQYF.

A remark on this clone: One junction end does not reproduce the germline sequence, and a read error may be involved. The V and J genes are TRBV5-4 and TRBJ2-1; D possibly corresponds to TRBD1 (6 bases). CDR3 length: 13 residues. Germline assignment: CDR1 SGHNT and CDR2 YYREEE (reference sequence). The CDR3 sequence: CASSLRPGTNRLF. The CDR3 region has the DNA TGTGCCAGCAGCTTACGTCCCGGGACAAACCGACTCTTC.

J is TRBJ1-5 and V is TRBV11-2; TRBD1 matches 7 bases. Per the germline V gene, CDR1 is SGHAT and CDR2 is FQNNGV. This CDR3 comprises 16 residues. V shed 1 base and J 4 bases; nucleotides not matched to a gene: 7. CDR3 residues: CASSLVTGVGNQPQHF. The DNA of the CDR3 is TGTGCCAGCAGCTTAGTTACAGGGGTAGGAAATCAGCCCCAGCATTTT.

In nucleotides, the CDR3 is TGTGCCAGCCAAGACACAGGGCTTGATACCGGGGAGCTGTTTTTT. Translating it yields CASQDTGLDTGELFF. The J gene is TRBJ2-2, the V gene TRBV18, with D tentatively TRBD1 (6 bases). Germline CDR1 KGHSH, CDR2 LQKENI. Trimming took 8 bases from V and 5 from J, leaving 18 bases between them. The CDR3 length is 15 residues.

This chain uses TRBV18 with TRBJ1-1; the match to TRBD1 covers 8 bases. With 3 bases clipped from V and 3 bases from J, the junction kept 6 bases outside the gene matches. Germline V CDR1 and CDR2: KGHSH, LQKENI. CDR3 size: 15 residues. The CDR3, as DNA: TGTGCCAGCTCACCCAGTACAGGGGGGGACACTGAAGCTTTCTTT. Translating it yields CASSPSTGGDTEAFF. The entire variable domain, with the rest obtained from reference TRBV18 and TRBJ1-1, is as follows: NAGVMQNPRHLVRRRGQEARLRCSPMKGHSHVYWYRQLPEEGLKFMVYLQKENIIDESGMPKERFSAEFPKEGPSILRIQQVVRGDSAAYFCASSPSTGGDTEAFFGQGTRLTVV.

This chain links TRBV28 with TRBJ1-6; 8 nucleotides line up with TRBD1. Per germline, CDR1 MDHEN and CDR2 SYDVKM. The CDR3 has 15 amino acids. J lost 8 bases, V lost 3 bases, and 6 bases had no gene match. DNA for the CDR3: TGTGCCAGCAGTTTGTCAGGGGGCCTATATTCACCCCTCCACTTT. Encoded protein: CASSLSGGLYSPLHF.

This CDR3 is CASSHGTIYNEQFF. CDR3 DNA sequence: TGCGCCAGCAGCCACGGGACAATCTACAATGAGCAGTTCTTC. This chain links TRBV5-1 with TRBJ2-1; possible D gene TRBD1, 6 bases. The CDR3 spans 14 residues. Germline V gene sequence: CDR1 SGHRS, CDR2 YFSETQ. Trimming shortened V by 4 bases and J by 3 bases, and 11 bases separated the two germline ends. The full variable domain, in which reference TRBV5-1 and TRBJ2-1 provide the parts outside the CDR3, is KAGVTQTPRYLIKTRGQQVTLSCSPISGHRSVSWYQQTPGQGLQFLFEYFSETQRNKGNFPGRFSGRQFSNSRSEMNVSTLELGDSALYLCASSHGTIYNEQFFGPGTRLTVL.

The chain links TRBV27 to TRBJ1-1, with TRBD1 matching 7 bases. The V gene's germline CDR1 is MNHEY and CDR2 SMNVEV (reference sequence). Trimming took 5 bases from V and 5 from J; bases not matched to a gene: 11. The length of the CDR3 is 15 residues. For the CDR3, the DNA is TGTGCCAGCAGTACGCAGACAGGGTTGGGGACTGAAGCTTTCTTT. Residues: CASSTQTGLGTEAFF.

The V call is TRBV5-1, the J call TRBJ2-2; 9 nucleotides line up with TRBD1. Trimming took 1 base from V and 7 from J; bases not matched to a gene: 5. This CDR3 has 15 amino acids. Germline V gives CDR1 SGHRS, CDR2 YFSETQ. Here the CDR3 DNA reads TGCGCCAGCAGCTTGTCCGGGACAGGGTTCGGGGAGCTGTTTTTT. Translating it yields CASSLSGTGFGELFF.